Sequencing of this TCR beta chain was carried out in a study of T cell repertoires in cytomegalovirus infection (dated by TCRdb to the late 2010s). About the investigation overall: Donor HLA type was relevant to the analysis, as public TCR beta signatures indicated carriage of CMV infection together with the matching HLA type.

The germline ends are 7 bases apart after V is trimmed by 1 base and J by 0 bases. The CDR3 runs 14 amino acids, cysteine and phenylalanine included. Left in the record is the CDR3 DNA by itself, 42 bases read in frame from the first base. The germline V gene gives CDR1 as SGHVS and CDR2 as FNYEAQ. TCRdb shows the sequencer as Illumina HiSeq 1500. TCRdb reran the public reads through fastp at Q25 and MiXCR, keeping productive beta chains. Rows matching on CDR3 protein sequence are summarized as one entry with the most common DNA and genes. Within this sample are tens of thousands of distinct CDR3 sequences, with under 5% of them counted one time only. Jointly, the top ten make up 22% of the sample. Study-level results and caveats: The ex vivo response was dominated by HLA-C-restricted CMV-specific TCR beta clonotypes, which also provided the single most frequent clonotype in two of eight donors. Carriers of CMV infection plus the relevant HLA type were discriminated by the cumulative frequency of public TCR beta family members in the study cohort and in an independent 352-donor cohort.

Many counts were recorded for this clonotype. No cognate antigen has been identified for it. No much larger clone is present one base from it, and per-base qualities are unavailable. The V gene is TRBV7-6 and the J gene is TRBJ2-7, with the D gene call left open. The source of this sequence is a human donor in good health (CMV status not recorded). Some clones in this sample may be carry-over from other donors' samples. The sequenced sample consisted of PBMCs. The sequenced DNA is TGTGCCAGCAGCTTAGGGGCCGGCTCCTACGAGCAGTACTTC. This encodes CASSLGAGSYEQYF.